Given below is one T cell receptor beta chain in context. Random hexamers were used to reverse transcribe about 0.5 to 1 ug of RNA. TCRdb called the immunoSEQ multiplex PCR reads again in MiXCR, with one record for every CDR3 protein. The sample has about 290,000 distinct CDR3 sequences, roughly 90% seen once. This specimen belongs to a study of CD8 T cells in Susac syndrome. V shed 2 bases and J shed 0 bases, with 18 bases lying between them. The CDR3 loop spans 17 amino acids. CDR1 is DFQATT and CDR2 is SNEGSKA in the germline V gene (reference sequence). The chain carries TRBV20-1 and TRBJ2-3; D ambiguous. The sequence came from a human donor with multiple sclerosis. The source material was CD8+ T cells from PBMCs. The CDR3 loop reads CSARTPPRRTSTDTQYF. Here the CDR3 DNA reads TGCAGTGCTAGAACCCCCCCGAGGCGCACTAGCACAGATACGCAGTATTTT.